This T cell receptor beta chain was recovered during a study of cytotoxic CD8 clonotypes in ibrutinib-treated CLL. Study-level background: Samples averaged around 280,000 productive templates and 90,000 to 100,000 productive rearrangements.

There are 13 residues in the CDR3. V lost 2 bases and J lost 3, with 11 bases in between. Per germline, CDR1 GTSNPN and CDR2 SVGIG (reference sequence). Assay: immunoSEQ multiplex PCR; the TCRdb copy retains only in-frame clones and omits some. This sample has 130,000 or so clones; roughly 77% occur once, and the top ten carry 28%. Whole-study results and caveats: Patients had baseline clonality above age-matched healthy donors, and this clonality moved with circulating CD8+ T-cell counts. Clonality grew at ibrutinib response; at progression, it decreased back toward baseline.

To note about this clone: Antigen: not known.

V is TRBV30 and J is TRBJ2-7; a weak D match, TRBD1 (6 bases). The TCR comes from a human donor with chronic lymphocytic leukemia. The source material was PBMCs, sampled after 12 months of ibrutinib treatment. The CDR3 sequence is CAWSLGGHYEQYF. DNA for the CDR3: TGTGCCTGGAGTTTAGGGGGACACTACGAGCAGTACTTC.